This TCR beta chain was sequenced in a study of T cell responses to AZD1222 COVID-19 vaccine. Study observations and caveats: The donors showed a predominance of white British ancestry and of females, with possible underestimation of clonal diversity. Just a handful of AZD1222 recipients were seropositive at baseline. It was only after the peak T cell response that any repertoires were sampled. Two doses of AZD1222 preceded a rise in Spike-specific TCR breadth and depth.

The V gene's germline CDR1 is SEHNR and CDR2 FQNEAQ (reference sequence). V was cut by 3 bases and J by 2 bases, with 10 bases left in between. This CDR3 contains 14 residues. Regarding this clone: Antigen unknown.

The method was immunoSEQ multiplex PCR; TCRdb's version includes in-frame clones alone and lacks a portion of them. The sample includes some 180,000 clones, approximately 90% of them seen just once. Here the sequenced sample was peripheral blood, taken 28 days after the second dose of the MenACWY control vaccine. This sequence joins TRBV7-9 and TRBJ1-2; D remains ambiguous. The clonotype was recovered from an adult who received the MenACWY meningococcal vaccine as a control. The CDR3: CASSFEGENYGYTF. Here the CDR3 DNA reads TGTGCCAGCAGCTTCGAGGGAGAAAACTATGGCTACACCTTC.